This record concerns one T cell receptor (beta chain) sequence. Its antigen is still unknown. The data belong to a study of Graves' ophthalmopathy and Graves' hyperthyroidism. Overall study context: The blood sample was drawn at first diagnosis and before any treatment.

Notes on the study in general: A 13-signature model separated ophthalmopathy from stable hyperthyroidism, around 90% sensitivity, about 81% specificity.

For repertoire sequencing, the TCR beta CDR3 regions were amplified from RNA transcripts. An opening RT-PCR round employed HTBI primers and preceded a second-round multiplex PCR. From the multiplex PCR reads, TCRdb called clonotypes with MiXCR, one entry per CDR3 protein. This sample has approximately 700,000 distinct CDR3 sequences, with 40% found just once. The CDR3 spans 18 residues. The V and J ends lost 5 bases and 2 bases, in that order; junction bases with no gene match: 11. Germline V CDR1 and CDR2: KGHDR, SFDVKD. Excluded were patients with other autoimmune diseases, uncontrolled infections, pregnancy or lactation. Orbital computed tomography, thyroid ultrasound, TRAb, serum thyroxine and clinical symptoms formed the basis of diagnosis.

Sequenced material: peripheral blood. The V gene is TRBV24-1, the J gene TRBJ2-2; 9 nucleotides align to TRBD2. The sequence came from an adult man with Graves' ophthalmopathy. The CDR3 bases are TGTGCCACCAGTGGAGAGCGGGGGGCCAGTTTTAACACCGGGGAGCTGTTTTTT. Residues: CATSGERGASFNTGELFF.